These 9 T cell receptor beta chains originate from one sample sequenced in a study of early T cells in non-severe SARS-CoV-2 infection. TCRdb analysed the 5' RACE reads with MiXCR anew, one entry per CDR3 protein. The sample holds under 60,000 distinct CDR3 sequences; around 13% are singletons and the top ten take approximately 10%. The material sequenced was whole blood. These receptors came from an adult who was a healthcare worker with PCR-confirmed SARS-CoV-2 infection or an uninfected control (not recorded which).

The gene calls are TRBV12-5 and TRBJ2-5; the D is unclear. The CDR3 is 16 amino acids. CDR1 and CDR2 from the germline V gene are LGHNT and FRNRAP. V was shortened by 2 bases and J by 4 bases, with 17 bases between the two germline ends. The CDR3: CASGLMSSPLPETQYF. Written as DNA, the CDR3 is TGTGCTAGTGGTTTGATGTCTAGTCCCTTGCCAGAGACCCAGTACTTC.

The table lists this clonotype with many counts. The chain joins TRBV10-3 to TRBJ1-2, with 8 positions matching TRBD1. CDR3 length equals 15 residues. CDR1 and CDR2 (germline): ENHRY, SYGVKD. Losses at the gene ends were 6 bases for V and 6 bases for J; bases not matched to a gene: 12. CDR3 sequence: CAISELTGERNGYTF. The CDR3 DNA reads TGTGCCATCAGCGAATTGACAGGGGAGAGGAATGGCTACACCTTC.

In this sample, this clonotype turned up a few times. The chain carries TRBV5-5 and TRBJ2-7, with D perhaps being TRBD1 or TRBD2 (5 bases each). This CDR3 comprises 15 residues. From germline, CDR1 is SGHKS and CDR2 YYEKEE (reference sequence). V shed 4 bases and J shed 0 bases, with 14 bases lying between them. The CDR3: CASSKGREASYEQYF. In nucleotides, the CDR3 is TGTGCCAGCAGCAAGGGGAGAGAAGCCTCCTACGAGCAGTACTTC.

The J gene is TRBJ2-1, the V gene TRBV20-1, with D perhaps assigned TRBD1 or TRBD2 (6 bases each). CDR1 and CDR2 from the germline V gene are DFQATT and SNEGSKA (reference sequence). This CDR3 region has 16 residues. Trimming stripped 2 bases from V and 0 bases from J, with 14 bases between. The CDR3 sequence: CSARKGHGGSYNEQFF. The CDR3 DNA follows: TGCAGTGCTAGAAAGGGACACGGGGGCTCCTACAATGAGCAGTTCTTC.

V and J are TRBV18 and TRBJ1-1; TRBD1 might be the D (5 bases). Trimming took off 3 bases at V and 5 bases at J, with 13 bases between the two ends. The length of the CDR3 is 14 residues. Germline V lookup: CDR1 KGHSH, CDR2 LQKENI. The CDR3: CASSPQGLRTEAFF. CDR3 nucleotides: TGTGCCAGCTCACCCCAGGGTCTACGAACTGAAGCTTTCTTT.

This clonotype was recorded at least ten times. The chain combines TRBV18 with TRBJ2-1; 7 nucleotides align to TRBD2. J lost 3 bases, V lost 6 bases, and 11 bases had no gene match. CDR1 is KGHSH, CDR2 LQKENI, per germline. There are 16 residues in the CDR3. The CDR3 spells CASSSSLAGDYNEQFF. CDR3 DNA sequence: TGTGCCAGCTCGTCGTCTCTGGCGGGGGACTACAATGAGCAGTTCTTC. Full variable domain (missing parts from reference TRBV18 and TRBJ2-1): NAGVMQNPRHLVRRRGQEARLRCSPMKGHSHVYWYRQLPEEGLKFMVYLQKENIIDESGMPKERFSAEFPKEGPSILRIQQVVRGDSAAYFCASSSSLAGDYNEQFFGPGTRLTVL.

This clonotype was found many times. The gene calls are TRBV12-3 or TRBV12-4 and TRBJ2-7; the match to TRBD1 covers 7 bases. With 5 bases clipped from V and 2 bases from J, the junction kept 9 bases outside the gene matches. The CDR3 spans 15 residues. This CDR3 reads CASSPRQGLTYEQYF. CDR3 in DNA: TGTGCCAGCAGTCCCCGACAGGGCCTAACCTACGAGCAGTACTTC.

This clonotype was picked up many times. As DNA, the CDR3 is TGCAGTGCTAGAGAGGGGGTGAGGGAGCAGTACTTC. Translation: CSAREGVREQYF. V and J are TRBV20-1 and TRBJ2-7; either TRBD1 or TRBD2 may supply D (5 bases each). This CDR3 contains 12 residues. Germline V CDR1 and CDR2: DFQATT, SNEGSKA (reference sequence). The V and J ends lost 0 bases and 7 bases respectively, with 10 bases between them.

This chain joins TRBV29-1 and TRBJ2-1; TRBD2 matches 9 bases. The CDR3 extends over 15 amino acids. The trim removed 3 bases at V and 3 bases at J, leaving 6 bases unmatched. Germline CDR1 and CDR2: SQVTM and ANQGSEA. CDR3 protein: CSVDVLAGLYNEQFF. The CDR3 region has the DNA TGCAGCGTTGACGTACTAGCGGGCCTCTACAATGAGCAGTTCTTC.